These T cell receptor beta chains were read from a single sample in a study of glioma-infiltrating T cells after dendritic cell vaccination. This table comes from immunoSEQ multiplex PCR, and its TCRdb copy is limited to in-frame clones, with some not included. The data contain tens of thousands of clones, roughly 90% of them singletons. Sequenced here: blood, sampled before dendritic cell vaccination. These receptors were collected from a human donor with glioblastoma. CDR3s include the opening cysteine and the closing phenylalanine or tryptophan. A D gene is named only where the DNA matches it firmly. The listing skips clone size in some rows; elsewhere it reads once, few, many or a size class.

D,J,V,size,CDR3,DNA
NA,TRBJ2-3,TRBV5-1,NA,CASSLSGVRTDTQYF,TGCGCCAGCAGCTTATCAGGGGTCCGCACAGATACGCAGTATTTT
TRBD1,TRBJ2-7,TRBV6-1,NA,CASSRDRGREQYF,TGTGCCAGCAGTCGGGACAGGGGGCGGGAGCAGTACTTC
NA,TRBJ1-5,TRBV7-2,NA,CASRLERGGNQPQHF,TGTGCCAGCCGACTAGAGCGGGGGGGAAATCAGCCCCAGCATTTT
NA,TRBJ2-5,TRBV7-8,NA,CASSPGVETQYF,TGTGCCAGCAGCCCGGGAGTCGAGACCCAGTACTTC
TRBD2,TRBJ2-2,TRBV15,NA,CATSRGPLTSGGNTGELFF,TGTGCCACCAGCAGAGGGCCACTTACTAGCGGGGGGAACACCGGGGAGCTGTTTTTT
NA,TRBJ2-5,TRBV15,NA,CATSRQYQETQYF,TGTGCCACCAGCAGACAGTACCAAGAGACCCAGTACTTC
TRBD1,TRBJ2-1,TRBV5-4,NA,CAISWDSNEQFF,TGTGCCATCTCCTGGGACAGCAATGAGCAGTTCTTC
TRBD1,TRBJ1-2,TRBV5-4,NA,CASSSQGASYGYTF,TGTGCCAGCAGCTCACAGGGGGCAAGCTATGGCTACACCTTC
NA,TRBJ1-1,TRBV6-6,NA,CASSYFDSKNEAFF,TGTGCCAGCAGTTACTTCGACAGTAAGAATGAAGCTTTCTTT
NA,TRBJ1-1,TRBV5-1,NA,CASSLGDTEAFF,TGCGCCAGCAGCTTAGGAGACACTGAAGCTTTCTTT
NA,TRBJ1-2,TRBV20-1,NA,CSARPLGRETF,TGCAGTGCTAGACCCCTGGGAAGGGAGACCTTC
NA,TRBJ1-2,TRBV7-2,NA,CASSLVSQGNYGYTF,TGTGCCAGCAGCTTAGTCAGTCAGGGGAACTATGGCTACACCTTC
NA,TRBJ1-3,TRBV5-1,NA,CASSLGGGNTIYF,TGCGCCAGCAGCTTGGGCGGCGGAAACACCATATATTTT
NA,TRBJ2-2,TRBV19,NA,CASSIPWAGDTGELFF,TGTGCCAGTAGTATCCCATGGGCAGGGGACACCGGGGAGCTGTTTTTT
NA,TRBJ2-7,TRBV10-2,NA,CASSESMTGTSFNEQYF,TGCGCCAGCAGTGAGTCAATGACCGGGACATCTTTCAACGAGCAGTACTTC
TRBD1,TRBJ2-1,TRBV4-1,NA,CASSHRTGTYNEQFF,TGCGCCAGCAGCCACCGGACAGGGACGTACAATGAGCAGTTCTTC
NA,TRBJ1-2,TRBV29-1,once,CSVAGRDGYTF,TGCAGCGTTGCCGGGCGGGATGGCTACACCTTC
NA,TRBJ1-5,TRBV6-5,NA,CASRPGQGGDQPQHF,TGTGCCAGCAGGCCCGGTCAGGGAGGCGATCAGCCCCAGCATTTT
NA,TRBJ1-1,TRBV7-9,once,CASSFGGAAGNTEAFF,TGTGCCAGCAGCTTTGGAGGGGCGGCCGGGAACACTGAAGCTTTCTTT
TRBD2,TRBJ2-3,TRBV9,NA,CASSVTSGTSPADTQYF,TGTGCCAGCAGCGTAACTAGCGGGACTTCTCCGGCAGATACGCAGTATTTT
NA,TRBJ2-7,TRBV4-1,NA,CASSQDPDRDTYEQYF,TGCGCCAGCAGCCAAGACCCAGACAGAGACACCTACGAGCAGTACTTC
NA,TRBJ2-1,TRBV18,NA,CASSPSGLNEQFF,TGTGCCAGCTCACCATCCGGGTTAAATGAGCAGTTCTTC
TRBD2,TRBJ2-1,TRBV2,NA,CASSSPGLADYNEQFF,TGTGCCAGCAGTAGCCCGGGACTAGCGGACTACAATGAGCAGTTCTTC
TRBD2,TRBJ2-2,TRBV5-1,NA,CASSSGSGTWTGELFF,TGCGCCAGCAGCTCCGGTAGCGGGACTTGGACCGGGGAGCTGTTTTTT
TRBD2,TRBJ2-3,TRBV14,NA,CASSPLQSSGTQYF,TGTGCCAGCAGCCCATTACAATCTAGCGGTACGCAGTATTTT
NA,TRBJ2-7,TRBV21-1,NA,CASSKNLEGELAGGYEQYF,TGTGCCAGCAGCAAAAATTTGGAGGGAGAACTAGCGGGGGGCTACGAGCAGTACTTC
NA,TRBJ1-4,TRBV21-1,few,CASSKVPTGDEKLFF,TGTGCCAGCAGCAAGGTACCCACAGGGGATGAAAAACTGTTTTTT
TRBD1,TRBJ2-5,TRBV5-1,few,CASSMGQGEETQYF,TGCGCCAGCAGCATGGGACAGGGGGAAGAGACCCAGTACTTC
NA,TRBJ2-7,TRBV11-2,NA,CASSLEYRVEQYF,TGTGCCAGCAGCTTAGAATACAGGGTCGAGCAGTACTTC
NA,TRBJ1-2,TRBV5-8,NA,CASSASWADGYTF,TGTGCCAGCAGCGCATCATGGGCAGATGGCTACACCTTC
TRBD1,TRBJ2-1,TRBV30,NA,CAWTLDRGNINEQFF,TGTGCCTGGACATTAGACAGGGGGAATATCAATGAGCAGTTCTTC
NA,TRBJ2-5,TRBV9,NA,CASSVGGLSVSQYF,TGTGCCAGCAGCGTAGGTGGACTATCAGTGTCCCAGTACTTC
TRBD1,TRBJ1-1,TRBV6-5,NA,CASTPPGQMNTEAFF,TGTGCCAGCACCCCCCCGGGACAGATGAACACTGAAGCTTTCTTT
TRBD1,TRBJ1-2,TRBV29-1,NA,CSVRDRGNISYGYTF,TGCAGCGTCCGGGACAGGGGTAATATTAGCTATGGCTACACCTTC
NA,TRBJ2-2,TRBV9,NA,CASSVGGGFLVVGELFF,TGTGCCAGCAGCGTAGGAGGTGGTTTCCTGGTGGTAGGGGAGCTGTTTTTT
NA,TRBJ1-3,TRBV7-2,NA,CASSPGSGLQVANTIYF,TGTGCCAGCAGCCCCGGTTCGGGCCTACAGGTTGCAAACACCATATATTTT
NA,TRBJ1-5,TRBV6-1,NA,CASVQVLNQPQHF,TGTGCCAGTGTGCAGGTCTTAAATCAGCCCCAGCATTTT
NA,TRBJ1-1,TRBV18,NA,CASSPNSRPRTSEAFF,TGTGCCAGCTCACCGAATTCGAGGCCGCGGACATCTGAAGCTTTCTTT
NA,TRBJ1-2,TRBV29-1,NA,CSVEDRGNRAYGYTF,TGCAGCGTTGAAGATCGAGGGAACAGGGCTTATGGCTACACCTTC
NA,TRBJ1-2,TRBV27,NA,CASRSGSTSYTF,TGTGCCAGCAGATCAGGGTCCACGAGTTACACCTTC
TRBD2,TRBJ2-1,TRBV10-3,NA,CAIRTSGGGNEQFF,TGTGCCATCAGGACTAGCGGGGGAGGTAATGAGCAGTTCTTC
TRBD2,TRBJ2-3,TRBV18,NA,CASSPLERGSTDTQYF,TGTGCCAGCTCACCACTGGAGCGGGGGAGCACAGATACGCAGTATTTT
NA,TRBJ2-7,TRBV18,NA,CASSPSGGSYEQYF,TGTGCCAGCTCACCATCCGGGGGTTCCTACGAGCAGTACTTC
TRBD1,TRBJ1-1,TRBV2,once,CASSEGRGNTEAFF,TGTGCCAGCAGTGAAGGCAGGGGGAATACTGAAGCTTTCTTT
TRBD1,TRBJ1-1,TRBV28,NA,CASRGQANTEAFF,TGTGCCAGCAGGGGACAGGCGAACACTGAAGCTTTCTTT
NA,TRBJ2-2,TRBV30,NA,CAWSVNHYTGELFF,TGTGCCTGGAGTGTAAACCACTACACCGGGGAGCTGTTTTTT
NA,TRBJ1-2,TRBV1,NA,CTSSQRLGGARGGYTF,TGCACCAGCAGCCAACGTCTAGGGGGGGCGAGGGGTGGCTACACCTTC
TRBD2,TRBJ2-5,TRBV12-5,NA,CASSPAATGGGETQYF,TGTGCTAGTTCTCCAGCGGCTACGGGAGGCGGAGAGACCCAGTACTTC